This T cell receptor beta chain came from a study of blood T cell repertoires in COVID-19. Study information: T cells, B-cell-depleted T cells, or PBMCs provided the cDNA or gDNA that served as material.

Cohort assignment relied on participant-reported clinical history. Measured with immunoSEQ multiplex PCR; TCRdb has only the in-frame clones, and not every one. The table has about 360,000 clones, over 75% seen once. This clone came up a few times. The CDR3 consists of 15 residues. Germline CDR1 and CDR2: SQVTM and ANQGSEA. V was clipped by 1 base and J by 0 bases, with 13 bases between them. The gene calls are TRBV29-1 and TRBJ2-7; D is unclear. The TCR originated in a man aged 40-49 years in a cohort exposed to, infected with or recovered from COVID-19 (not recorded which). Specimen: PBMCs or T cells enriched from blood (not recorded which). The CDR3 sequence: CSVEVAYNYSYEQYF. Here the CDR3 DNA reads TGCAGCGTTGAAGTGGCGTACAACTACTCCTACGAGCAGTACTTC.